The 18 T cell receptor beta chains in this list originate from one sample, sequenced in a study of brain metastases from non-small cell lung cancer (dated 2019 in TCRdb). Library preparation employed the immunoSEQ multiplex PCR assay. Not all clones reach the TCRdb copy of this immuneACCESS table, which keeps in-frame sequences only. Checked studies attribute under half of the gap to unresolved V genes and leave the rest unexplained. This sample comprises some 4,000 clones, 86% of them detected only once. The ten most abundant clones make up roughly 3.4% of the sample. Sequenced: primary lung tumor tissue. In light of the paper, this sample's cell subset or site label describes: primary lung tumor paired with brain metastasis. These receptors originate from a donor aged 40 or older with non-small cell lung cancer.

The J gene is TRBJ1-2, the V gene TRBV9, with a tentative D call TRBD1 (5 bases). The CDR3 length is 14 residues. Germline-derived CDR1 and CDR2 are SGDLS and YYNGEE. Trimming pared 0 bases from V and 2 bases from J, leaving 8 bases between. Here the CDR3 reads CASSVDAGNYGYTF. As DNA, the CDR3 is TGTGCCAGCAGCGTAGATGCAGGGAACTATGGCTACACCTTC.

Here the CDR3 DNA reads TGCGCCAGCAGCCAAACAGGGGTGGACTCAGATACGCAGTATTTT. It specifies CASSQTGVDSDTQYF. This rearrangement joins TRBV4-1 to TRBJ2-3; 7 bases map to TRBD1. Germline V gene lookup returns CDR1 MGHRA and CDR2 YSYEKL. Trimming cost V 2 bases and J 4 bases; bases outside gene matches: 6. This CDR3 contains 15 residues.

The chain recombines TRBV7-6 with TRBJ1-1; 9 bases fit TRBD1. Germline-derived CDR1 and CDR2 are SGHVS and FNYEAQ. V lost 5 bases to trimming and J lost 5 bases; unmatched junction nucleotides: 0. This CDR3 region has 12 residues. CDR3 sequence (DNA): TGTGCCAGCAGCGGACAGGGGACTGAAGCTTTCTTT. It specifies CASSGQGTEAFF.

The V call is TRBV12-3 or TRBV12-4, the J call TRBJ1-6; no reliable D call. The CDR3 consists of 12 residues. V was clipped by 1 base and J by 12 bases, with 7 bases between them. The CDR3 region has the DNA TGTGCCAGCAGTTTAGGTGACGGACCCCTCCACTTT. Translated, it gives CASSLGDGPLHF.

The rearrangement links TRBV7-9 to TRBJ2-5; no clear D gene. The ends were cut back, 8 bases at V and 4 bases at J, with 8 bases in the middle. The CDR3 loop spans 11 amino acids. Germline lookup yields CDR1 SEHNR and CDR2 FQNEAQ (reference sequence). CDR3 region: CASVNGETQYF. The CDR3 DNA is TGTGCCAGCGTGAACGGAGAGACCCAGTACTTC.

The V call is TRBV5-8, the J call TRBJ1-2; D is uncertain. The germline CDR1 and CDR2 sequences are SGHTS and YDEGEE. The CDR3 length is 12 residues. The V gene lost 1 base and the J gene lost 4 bases, with 5 bases spanning the gap. The CDR3 DNA sequence: TGTGCCAGCAGCTTGTGGACCTATGGCTACACCTTC. It codes for CASSLWTYGYTF.

The chain uses TRBV30 and TRBJ1-5, with D unresolved. V was pared by 5 bases and J by 0 bases, with 11 bases between. CDR1 and CDR2 from the germline V gene are GTSNPN and SVGIG (reference sequence). The CDR3 consists of 14 residues. The CDR3 DNA follows: TGTGCCTGGGGTGGGTCGTATAGCAATCAGCCCCAGCATTTT. Amino acids: CAWGGSYSNQPQHF.

The V call is TRBV7-2, the J call TRBJ2-7; perhaps TRBD2 as D (6 bases). Trimming stripped 10 bases from V and 3 bases from J, with 19 bases between. Germline CDR1 reads SGHTA; CDR2 reads FQGNSA. The CDR3 extends over 14 amino acids. In nucleotides, the CDR3 is TGTGCCATCGGCCCCCGGGACTGGTTCTACGAGCAGTACTTC. It yields the protein CAIGPRDWFYEQYF.

The chain recombines TRBV19 with TRBJ1-1; TRBD1 agrees at 7 bases. Germline values: CDR1 LNHDA, CDR2 SQIVND (reference sequence). The CDR3 covers 12 residues. The junction had 6 bases not matched to a gene; V was cut back by 9 bases and J by 5 bases. The CDR3 DNA follows: TGTGCCAGCAGACAGGGTGAAACTGAAGCTTTCTTT. It is translated as CASRQGETEAFF.

The CDR3 sequence is CASSLVEGTSYGYTF. The CDR3 region has the DNA TGTGCCAGCTCCCTCGTCGAGGGGACATCTTATGGCTACACCTTC. V is TRBV18 and J is TRBJ1-2, with D possibly matching TRBD1 (6 bases). Trimming pared 6 bases from V and 5 bases from J, leaving 19 bases between. Germline CDR1 reads KGHSH; CDR2 reads LQKENI. The CDR3 totals 15 residues.

The J gene is TRBJ2-7, the V gene TRBV6-6; D gene unclear. CDR1 is MNHNY, CDR2 SVGAGI, per germline (reference sequence). The CDR3 is made up of 13 amino acids. The ends were cut back, 0 bases at V and 6 bases at J, with 9 bases in the middle. Here the CDR3 reads CASSYSSHSEQYF. CDR3 DNA sequence: TGTGCCAGCAGTTACTCGTCTCACAGCGAGCAGTACTTC.

This chain connects TRBV6-5 to TRBJ1-2; 8 bases agree with TRBD1. J lost 8 bases, V lost 10 bases, and 3 bases had no gene match. This CDR3 comprises 10 residues. Germline V gives CDR1 MNHEY, CDR2 SVGAGI. The CDR3 region is CAKTGDGYTF. The CDR3 DNA reads as TGTGCCAAGACAGGGGACGGCTACACCTTC.

The chain couples TRBV27 to TRBJ1-3, with 8 bases fitting TRBD1. V shed 5 bases and J 2 bases; nucleotides not matched to a gene: 5. The CDR3 is 15 residues long. Germline CDR1 is MNHEY and CDR2 is SMNVEV (reference sequence). The CDR3 sequence is CASSTAQGAGNTIYF. The CDR3 nucleotides are TGTGCCAGCAGTACCGCACAGGGGGCTGGAAACACCATATATTTT.

This chain uses TRBV13 with TRBJ1-1; a possible D gene is TRBD1 (6 bases). This CDR3 comprises 12 residues. V dropped 5 bases and J dropped 4 bases, with 8 bases sitting between them. CDR1 PRHDT and CDR2 FYEKMQ come from the germline V gene (reference sequence). In DNA form, the CDR3 reads TGTGCCAGCAGCAAAGGGGGCACTGAAGCTTTCTTT. Its protein product is CASSKGGTEAFF.

J is TRBJ1-1 and V is TRBV18, with D unresolved. CDR1 and CDR2 (germline): KGHSH, LQKENI. V was trimmed by 3 bases and J by 0 bases, leaving 8 bases between them. The CDR3 covers 14 residues. Here the CDR3 DNA reads TGTGCCAGCTCACCGCCAGGAATGAACACTGAAGCTTTCTTT. Translated, it gives CASSPPGMNTEAFF.

The rearrangement uses TRBV7-3 and TRBJ1-3, with D possibly matching TRBD1 (6 bases). The CDR3 extends over 15 amino acids. Trimming took off 3 bases at V and 1 base at J, with 10 bases between the two ends. The germline CDR1 and CDR2 sequences are SGHTA and FQGTGA. The CDR3 here is CASSLDGQSGNTIYF. In DNA form, the CDR3 reads TGTGCCAGCAGCTTGGACGGACAGTCTGGAAACACCATATATTTT. Combining the CDR3 with reference TRBV7-3 and TRBJ1-3 gives the whole variable domain GAGVSQTPSNKVTEKGKYVELRCDPISGHTALYWYRQSLGQGPEFLIYFQGTGAADDSGLPNDRFFAVRPEGSVSTLKIQRTERGDSAVYLCASSLDGQSGNTIYFGEGSWLTVV.

About this clone itself: One junction end disagrees with the germline gene, perhaps due to a read error. Other nucleotide sequences in the sample specify the same CDR3. The chain links TRBV5-6 to TRBJ1-2, with TRBD1 as a possible D gene (6 bases). The CDR3 totals 13 residues. Germline loops: CDR1 SGHDT, CDR2 YYEEEE. CDR3 sequence: CASSSQGDYGYTF. The CDR3 nucleotides read TGTGCCAGCAGCTCACAGGGCGACTATGGCTACACTTTC. Full variable domain (rest looked up from reference TRBV5-6 and TRBJ1-2): DAGVTQSPTHLIKTRGQQVTLRCSPKSGHDTVSWYQQALGQGPQFIFQYYEEEERQRGNFPDRFSGHQFPNYSSELNVNALLLGDSALYLCASSSQGDYGYTFGSGTRLTVV.

The CDR3 here is CASSALPGTGELFF. As DNA, the CDR3 is TGTGCCAGCAGTGCCTTACCGGGCACCGGGGAGCTGTTTTTT. The chain uses TRBV6-4 and TRBJ2-2; D ambiguous. CDR3 length: 14 amino acids. The V gene lost 4 bases and the J gene lost 4 bases, with 10 bases spanning the gap. The V gene's germline CDR1 is MRHNA and CDR2 SNTAGT.